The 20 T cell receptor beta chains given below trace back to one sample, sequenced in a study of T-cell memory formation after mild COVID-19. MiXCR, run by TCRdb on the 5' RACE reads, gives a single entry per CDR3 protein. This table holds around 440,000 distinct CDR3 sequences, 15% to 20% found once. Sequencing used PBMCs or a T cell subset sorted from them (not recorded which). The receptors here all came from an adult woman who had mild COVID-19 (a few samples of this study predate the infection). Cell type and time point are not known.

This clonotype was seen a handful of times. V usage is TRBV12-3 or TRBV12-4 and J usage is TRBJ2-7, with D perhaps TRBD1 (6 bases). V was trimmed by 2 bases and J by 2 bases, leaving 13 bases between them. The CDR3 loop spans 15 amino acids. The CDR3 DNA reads TGTGCCAGCAGTTTAAGAACAGGGCGAACCTACGAGCAGTACTTC. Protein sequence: CASSLRTGRTYEQYF.

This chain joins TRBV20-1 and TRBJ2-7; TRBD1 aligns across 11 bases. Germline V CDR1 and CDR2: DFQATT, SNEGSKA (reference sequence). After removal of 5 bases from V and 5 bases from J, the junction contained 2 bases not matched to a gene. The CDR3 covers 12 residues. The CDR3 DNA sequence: TGCAGTGCTCAGGGACAGGGGGACGAGCAGTACTTC. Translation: CSAQGQGDEQYF.

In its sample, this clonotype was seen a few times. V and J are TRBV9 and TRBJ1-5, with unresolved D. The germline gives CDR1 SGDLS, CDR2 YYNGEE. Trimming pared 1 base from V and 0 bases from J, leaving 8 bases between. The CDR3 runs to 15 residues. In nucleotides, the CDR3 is TGTGCCAGCAGCGTATCGGAGTATAGCAATCAGCCCCAGCATTTT. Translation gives CASSVSEYSNQPQHF.

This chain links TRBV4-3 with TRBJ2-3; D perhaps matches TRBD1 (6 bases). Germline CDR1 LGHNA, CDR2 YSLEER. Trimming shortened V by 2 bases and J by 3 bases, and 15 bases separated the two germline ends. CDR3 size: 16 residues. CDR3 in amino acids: CASSQSFAGDTDTQYF. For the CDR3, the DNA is TGCGCCAGCAGCCAAAGTTTTGCAGGGGATACAGATACGCAGTATTTT.

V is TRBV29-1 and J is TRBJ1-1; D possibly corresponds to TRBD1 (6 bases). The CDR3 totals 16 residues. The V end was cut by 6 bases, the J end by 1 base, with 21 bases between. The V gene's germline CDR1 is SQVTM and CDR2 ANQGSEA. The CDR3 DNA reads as TGCAGCGTCCTACGTCTTTTTGACAGGTCGAACACTGAAGCTTTCTTT. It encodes CSVLRLFDRSNTEAFF.

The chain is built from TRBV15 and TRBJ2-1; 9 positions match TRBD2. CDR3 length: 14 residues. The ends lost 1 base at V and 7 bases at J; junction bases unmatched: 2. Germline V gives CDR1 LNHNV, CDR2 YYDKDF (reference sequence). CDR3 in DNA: TGTGCCACCAGCAGAGCTAGCGGGGTAAATGAGCAGTTCTTC. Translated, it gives CATSRASGVNEQFF.

CDR3: CASSLGTGGSKNIQYF. CDR3 in DNA: TGTGCCAGCAGCTTAGGGACAGGGGGCTCCAAAAACATTCAGTACTTC. V gene TRBV5-4 combines with J gene TRBJ2-4; 12 bases are shared with TRBD1. V shed 2 bases and J 2 bases; nucleotides not matched to a gene: 2. In germline, CDR1 is SGHNT, CDR2 YYREEE (reference sequence). The CDR3 extends over 16 amino acids.

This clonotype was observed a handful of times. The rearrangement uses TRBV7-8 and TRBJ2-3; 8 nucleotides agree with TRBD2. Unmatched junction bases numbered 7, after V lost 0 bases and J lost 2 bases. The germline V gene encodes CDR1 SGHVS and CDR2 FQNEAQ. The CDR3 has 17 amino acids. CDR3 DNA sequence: TGTGCCAGCAGCTTAGCGCGGGCTAGCGGGTCCACAGATACGCAGTATTTT. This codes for CASSLARASGSTDTQYF.

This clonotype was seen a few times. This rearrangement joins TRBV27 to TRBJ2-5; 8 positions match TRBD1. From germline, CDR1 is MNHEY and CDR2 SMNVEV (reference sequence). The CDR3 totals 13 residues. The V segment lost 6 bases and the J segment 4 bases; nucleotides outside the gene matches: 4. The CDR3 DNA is TGTGCCAGCAGGGACAGGGTGACAGAGACCCAGTACTTC. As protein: CASRDRVTETQYF.

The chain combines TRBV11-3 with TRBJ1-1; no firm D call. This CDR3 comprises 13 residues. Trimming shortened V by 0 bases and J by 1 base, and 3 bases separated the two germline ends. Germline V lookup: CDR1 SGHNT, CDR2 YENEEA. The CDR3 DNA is TGTGCCAGCAGCTTAGAAGCGAACACTGAAGCTTTCTTT. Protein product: CASSLEANTEAFF. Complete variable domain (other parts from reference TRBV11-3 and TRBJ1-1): EAGVVQSPRYKIIEKKQPVAFWCNPISGHNTLYWYLQNLGQGPELLIRYENEEAVDDSQLPKDRFSAERLKGVDSTLKIQPAELGDSAVYLCASSLEANTEAFFGQGTRLTVV.

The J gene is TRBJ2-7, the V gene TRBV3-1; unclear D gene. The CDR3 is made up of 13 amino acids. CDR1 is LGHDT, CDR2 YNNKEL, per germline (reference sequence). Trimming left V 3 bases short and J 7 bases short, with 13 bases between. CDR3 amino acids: CASSHRRVTEQYF. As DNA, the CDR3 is TGTGCCAGCAGCCACCGCAGAGTGACTGAGCAGTACTTC.

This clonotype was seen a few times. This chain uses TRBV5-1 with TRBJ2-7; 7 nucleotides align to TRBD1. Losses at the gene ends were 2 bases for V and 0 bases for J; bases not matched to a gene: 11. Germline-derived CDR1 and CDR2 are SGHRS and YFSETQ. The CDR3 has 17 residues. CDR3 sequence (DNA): TGCGCCAGCAGCTTCCAACTTACAGGGGATTCCTCCTACGAGCAGTACTTC. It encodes CASSFQLTGDSSYEQYF.

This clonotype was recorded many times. The CDR3 here is CASSLDRGEAFF. The CDR3 DNA follows: TGTGCCAGCAGCTTGGACAGGGGCGAAGCTTTCTTT. This sequence joins TRBV7-9 and TRBJ1-1; 9 nucleotides agree with TRBD1. Germline loops: CDR1 SEHNR, CDR2 FQNEAQ (reference sequence). This CDR3 is built from 12 residues. V was clipped by 3 bases and J by 8 bases; unmatched bases: 1.

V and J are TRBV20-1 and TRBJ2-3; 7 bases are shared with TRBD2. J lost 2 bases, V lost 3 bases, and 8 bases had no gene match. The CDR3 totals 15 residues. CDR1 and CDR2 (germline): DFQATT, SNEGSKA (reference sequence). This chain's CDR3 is CSARVRTSPTDTQYF. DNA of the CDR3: TGCAGTGCTAGGGTCCGGACTAGTCCCACAGATACGCAGTATTTT.

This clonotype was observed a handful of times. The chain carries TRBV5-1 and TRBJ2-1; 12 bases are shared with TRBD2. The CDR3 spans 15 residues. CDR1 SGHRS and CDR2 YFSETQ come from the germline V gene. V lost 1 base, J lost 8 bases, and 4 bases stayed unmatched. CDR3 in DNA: TGCGCCAGCAGCTTGACTAGCGGGGGGTATGATGAGCAGTTCTTC. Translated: CASSLTSGGYDEQFF. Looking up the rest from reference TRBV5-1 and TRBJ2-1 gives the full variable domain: KAGVTQTPRYLIKTRGQQVTLSCSPISGHRSVSWYQQTPGQGLQFLFEYFSETQRNKGNFPGRFSGRQFSNSRSEMNVSTLELGDSALYLCASSLTSGGYDEQFFGPGTRLTVL.

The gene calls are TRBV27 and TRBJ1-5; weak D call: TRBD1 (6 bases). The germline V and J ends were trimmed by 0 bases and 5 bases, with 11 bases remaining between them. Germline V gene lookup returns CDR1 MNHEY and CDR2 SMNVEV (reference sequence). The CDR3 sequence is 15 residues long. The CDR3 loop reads CASSLSGGGYQPQHF. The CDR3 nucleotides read TGTGCCAGCAGTTTATCTGGGGGCGGATATCAGCCCCAGCATTTT.

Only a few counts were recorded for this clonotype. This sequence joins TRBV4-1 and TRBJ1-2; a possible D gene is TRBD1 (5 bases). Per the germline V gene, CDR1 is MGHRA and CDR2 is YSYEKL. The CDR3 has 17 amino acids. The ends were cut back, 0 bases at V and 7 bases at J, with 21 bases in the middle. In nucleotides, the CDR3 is TGCGCCAGCAGCCAAGACCCTCGGATGGAGACAGTGGGTGGCTACACCTTC. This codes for CASSQDPRMETVGGYTF.

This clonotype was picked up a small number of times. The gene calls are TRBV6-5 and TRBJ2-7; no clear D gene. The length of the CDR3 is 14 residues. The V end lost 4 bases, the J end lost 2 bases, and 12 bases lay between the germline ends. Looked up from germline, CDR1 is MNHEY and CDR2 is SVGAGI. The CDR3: CASSSKLPAYEQYF. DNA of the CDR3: TGTGCCAGCAGTTCAAAGTTACCGGCCTACGAGCAGTACTTC.

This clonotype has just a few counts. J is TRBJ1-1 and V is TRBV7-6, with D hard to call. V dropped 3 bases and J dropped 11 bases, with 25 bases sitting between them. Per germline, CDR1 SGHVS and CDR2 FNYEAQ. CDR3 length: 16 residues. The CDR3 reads CASSFYGQVFYPLAFF. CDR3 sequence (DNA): TGTGCCAGCAGCTTTTATGGGCAGGTCTTTTACCCCTTGGCTTTCTTT.

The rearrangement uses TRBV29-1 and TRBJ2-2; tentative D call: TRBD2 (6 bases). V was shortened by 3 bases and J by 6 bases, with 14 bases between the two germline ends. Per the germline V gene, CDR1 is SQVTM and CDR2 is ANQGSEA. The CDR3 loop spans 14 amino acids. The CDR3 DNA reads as TGCAGCGTTGATGAGGCGGGGCGGGCCGGGGAGCTGTTTTTT. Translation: CSVDEAGRAGELFF.